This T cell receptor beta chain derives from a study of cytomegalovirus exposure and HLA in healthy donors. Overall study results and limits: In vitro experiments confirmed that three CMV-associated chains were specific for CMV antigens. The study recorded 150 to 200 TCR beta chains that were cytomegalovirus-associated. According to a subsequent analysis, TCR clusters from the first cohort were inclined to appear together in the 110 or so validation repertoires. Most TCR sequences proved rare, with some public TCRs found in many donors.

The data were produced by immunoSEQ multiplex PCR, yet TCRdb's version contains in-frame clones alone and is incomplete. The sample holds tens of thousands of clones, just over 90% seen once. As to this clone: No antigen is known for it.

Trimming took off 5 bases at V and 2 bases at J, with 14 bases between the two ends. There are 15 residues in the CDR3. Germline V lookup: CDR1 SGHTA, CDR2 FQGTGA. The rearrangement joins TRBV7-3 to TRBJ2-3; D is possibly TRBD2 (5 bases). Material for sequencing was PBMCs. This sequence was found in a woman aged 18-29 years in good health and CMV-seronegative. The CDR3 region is CASSPRGSFTDTQYF. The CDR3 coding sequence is TGTGCCAGCAGCCCTCGGGGTAGCTTCACAGATACGCAGTATTTT.